A single T cell receptor beta chain is shown here with its context. The data are from a study of shared clonotypes between healthy human individuals. Looking at the study overall: Aged between 18 and 49, the donors were two women and a few men.

There were no recent acute infections or vaccinations among the donors, who were healthy HIV-negative adults. This CDR3 is 15 amino acids long. Germline V gives CDR1 SEHNR, CDR2 FQNEAQ (reference sequence). The V end lost 2 bases, the J end lost 2 bases, and 12 bases lay between the germline ends. Genomic DNA per cell subset filled all wells of several immunoSEQ plates. TCRdb's copy holds only in-frame clones and misses some; the assay was immunoSEQ multiplex PCR. The sample consists of 2 million to 3 million clones, 93% of them appearing once. The clonotype originates from a man aged 18 to 29 in good health. Some clones in this sample may be carry-over from other donors' samples. The gene calls are TRBV7-9 and TRBJ1-1; unclear D gene. The sequencing sample was made of naive CD4+ T cells from PBMCs. As for subset: CD45RA+ positively selected. The CDR3 sequence: CASSLIRALNTEAFF. The CDR3 DNA follows: TGTGCCAGCAGCTTAATACGGGCCCTCAACACTGAAGCTTTCTTT.